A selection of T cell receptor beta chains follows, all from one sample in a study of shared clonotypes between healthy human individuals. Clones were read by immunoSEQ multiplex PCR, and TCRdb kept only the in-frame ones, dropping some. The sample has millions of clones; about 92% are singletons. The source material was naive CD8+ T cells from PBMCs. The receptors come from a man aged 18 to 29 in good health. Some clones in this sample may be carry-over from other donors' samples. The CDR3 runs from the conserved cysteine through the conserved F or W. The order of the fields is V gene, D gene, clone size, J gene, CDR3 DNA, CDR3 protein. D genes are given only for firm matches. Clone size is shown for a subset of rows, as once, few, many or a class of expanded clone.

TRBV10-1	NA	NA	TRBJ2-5	TGCGCCAGCAACCCCGGGAATCGGGCCCAAGAGACCCAGTACTTC	CASNPGNRAQETQYF
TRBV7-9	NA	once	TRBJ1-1	TGTGCCAGCAGCTTAGACGCAGCTTTCTTT	CASSLDAAFF
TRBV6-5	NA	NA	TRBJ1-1	TGTGCCAGCAGTTACTCGGCGGAAGCAAACACTGAAGCTTTCTTT	CASSYSAEANTEAFF
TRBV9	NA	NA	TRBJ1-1	TGTGCCAGCAGCGCCCACCGGGACCGCGAAGTTCACACTGAAGCTTTCTTT	CASSAHRDREVHTEAFF
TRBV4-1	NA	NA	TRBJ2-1	TGCGCCAGCAGCCAAGATTCCCGGTACAATGAGCAGTTCTTC	CASSQDSRYNEQFF
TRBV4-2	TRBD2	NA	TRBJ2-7	TGTGCCAGCAGCCCATTGAAGCGGGAGGGCCTGAGAGGCTCCTACGAGCAGTACTTC	CASSPLKREGLRGSYEQYF
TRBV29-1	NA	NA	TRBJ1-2	TGCAGCGTTGCGGTTGACGGCGTCTATGGCTACACCTTC	CSVAVDGVYGYTF
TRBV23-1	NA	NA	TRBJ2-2	TGCGCCAGCAGTCAAGAGGAGCAGAAGCTGTTTTTT	CASSQEEQKLFF
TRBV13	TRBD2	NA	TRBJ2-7	TGTGCCAGCAGCTTAGCTCGGACTAGCGGGGGCTACGAGCAGTACTTC	CASSLARTSGGYEQYF
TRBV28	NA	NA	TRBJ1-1	TGTGCCAGCACACCTACCCGGGGTCTGAACACTGAAGCTTTCTTT	CASTPTRGLNTEAFF
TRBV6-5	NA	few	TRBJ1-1	TGTGCCAGCAGTTACAGGGAGGGGAACACTGAAGCTTTCTTT	CASSYREGNTEAFF
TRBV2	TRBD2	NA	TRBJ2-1	TGTGCCAGCAGTGTGGGCCTAGCGGCCCCTCGGAATGAGCAGTTCTTC	CASSVGLAAPRNEQFF
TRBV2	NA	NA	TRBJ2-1	TGTGCCAGCGTGCCTGACCAGGAGGGGCAGTTCTTC	CASVPDQEGQFF
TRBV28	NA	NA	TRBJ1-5	TGTGCCAGCAGTAGTATCCGGGACTTTAATCAGCCCCAGCATTTT	CASSSIRDFNQPQHF
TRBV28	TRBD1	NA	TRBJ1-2	TGTGCCAGCAGTTTGTCGAACAGGGGGAGTTATGGCTACACCTTC	CASSLSNRGSYGYTF
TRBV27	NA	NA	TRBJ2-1	TGTGCCAGCACGGACAGCTACAATGAGCAGTTCTTC	CASTDSYNEQFF
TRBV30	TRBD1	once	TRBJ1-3	TGTGCCTGGAGTGTGGGACAGGTCACCTTTTCTGGAAACACCATATATTTT	CAWSVGQVTFSGNTIYF
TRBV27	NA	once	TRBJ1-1	TGTGCCAGCAGTTTCACACCGCTACGAACTGAAGCTTTCTTT	CASSFTPLRTEAFF
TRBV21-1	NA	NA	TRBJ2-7	TGTGCCAGCAGCACCACTAGCGGGGGTTGCTCCTACGAGCAGTACTTC	CASSTTSGGCSYEQYF
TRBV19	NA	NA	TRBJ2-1	TGTGCCAGTAGGGGGAGTGGTACCGATGAGCAGTTCTTC	CASRGSGTDEQFF
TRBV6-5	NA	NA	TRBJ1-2	TGTGCCAGCAGTTATCGGGGCGGCGGCGCCGAGGGCTACACCTTC	CASSYRGGGAEGYTF
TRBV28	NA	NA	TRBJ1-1	TGTGCCAGCAGAGAATCGTCGACGGGCACGGCTTTCTTT	CASRESSTGTAFF
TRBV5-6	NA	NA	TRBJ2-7	TGTGCCAGCAGCGCAGCGGAGGCTGGGGACTACGAGCAGTACTTC	CASSAAEAGDYEQYF
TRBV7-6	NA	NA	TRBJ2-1	TGTGCCAGCAGCTTAAGCCCCACTCTAGCTGTTGAGCAGTTCTTC	CASSLSPTLAVEQFF
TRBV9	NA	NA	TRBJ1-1	TGTGCCAGCAGCGTAACCGGGCCGAACACTGAAGCTTTCTTT	CASSVTGPNTEAFF
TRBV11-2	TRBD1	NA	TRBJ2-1	TGTGCCAGCAGCTTAGGGACAGGGGGGAATGAGCAGTTCTTC	CASSLGTGGNEQFF
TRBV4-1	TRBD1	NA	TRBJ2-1	TGCGCCAGCAGCCAAGAAACCGGACAGGTACCCTACAATGAGCAGTTCTTC	CASSQETGQVPYNEQFF
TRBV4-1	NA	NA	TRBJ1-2	TGCGCCAGCAGCCAAGAAGGTGGCAGCCATGACGCCTTC	CASSQEGGSHDAF
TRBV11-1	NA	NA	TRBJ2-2	TGTGCCAGCAGCTTAGCCCACTGGGAAGGCACCGGGGAGCTGTTTTTT	CASSLAHWEGTGELFF
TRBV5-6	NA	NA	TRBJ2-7	TGTGCCAGCAGACCCAAAAGCTTTGACCACTCCTACGAGCAGTACTTC	CASRPKSFDHSYEQYF
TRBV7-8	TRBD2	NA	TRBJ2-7	TGTGCCAGCAGCCCCGGACTAGCGGGAGGGCCGATTTCTACTCCCCTGCTCGAGCAGTACTTC	CASSPGLAGGPISTPLLEQYF
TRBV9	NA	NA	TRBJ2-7	TGTGCCAGCAGCCTCGAGGGACTCGACGAGCAGTACTTC	CASSLEGLDEQYF
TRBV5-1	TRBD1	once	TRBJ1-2	TGCGCCAGCAGCGGATGGCGACAGGGGGATGGCTACACCTTC	CASSGWRQGDGYTF
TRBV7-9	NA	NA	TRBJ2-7	TGTGCCAGCAGCCGCAACCCACAGGGCGGCGGTCTATACGAGCAGTACTTC	CASSRNPQGGGLYEQYF
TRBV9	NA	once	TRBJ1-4	TGTGCCAGCAGCGGATCAGGGAAAATGAAGGAAAAACTGTTTTTT	CASSGSGKMKEKLFF
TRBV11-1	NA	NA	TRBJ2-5	TGTGCCAGCAGCTTAAGGGCCCAAGAGACCCAGTACTTC	CASSLRAQETQYF
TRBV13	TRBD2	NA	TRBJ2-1	TGTGCCAGCAGCTTACGGACTAGACGAAATGAGCAGTTCTTC	CASSLRTRRNEQFF
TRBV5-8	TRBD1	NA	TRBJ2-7	TGTGCCAGCAGCTTGGTTGTGGGCACAGGGGGCTTACGATCCTACGAGCAGTACTTC	CASSLVVGTGGLRSYEQYF
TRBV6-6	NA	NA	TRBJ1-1	TGTGCCAGCAGTTACTCGCCAGGGACTGAAGCTTTCTTT	CASSYSPGTEAFF
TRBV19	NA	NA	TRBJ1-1	TGTGCCAGTAGTATATCGGGGAACACTGAAGCTTTCTTT	CASSISGNTEAFF
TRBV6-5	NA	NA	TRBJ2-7	TGTGCCAGCAGTTACTCGTCACAGGACCACGAGCAGTACTTC	CASSYSSQDHEQYF
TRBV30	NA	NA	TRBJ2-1	TGTGCCTGGAGTGAGGGCAATGAGCAGTTCTTC	CAWSEGNEQFF
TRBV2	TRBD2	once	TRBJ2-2	TGTGCCAGCAGTGAAAAGCGGGAGGCGCCAAACACCGGGGAGCTGTTTTTT	CASSEKREAPNTGELFF
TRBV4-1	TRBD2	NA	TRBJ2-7	TGCGCCAGCAGCCAAGTCCGGACTAGCGGGAAACCGAACGAGCAGTACTTC	CASSQVRTSGKPNEQYF
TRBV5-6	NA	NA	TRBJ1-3	TGTGCCAGCAGCCGGAGCGTCTGGGGGTTAACTGGAAACACCATATATTTT	CASSRSVWGLTGNTIYF
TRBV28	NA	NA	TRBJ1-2	TGTGCCAGCAGTTTAGGGGCCGGGACGGACACCTTC	CASSLGAGTDTF
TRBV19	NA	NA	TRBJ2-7	TGTGCCAGTCGCTCTAGTTATGAGACTTACGAGCAGTACTTC	CASRSSYETYEQYF